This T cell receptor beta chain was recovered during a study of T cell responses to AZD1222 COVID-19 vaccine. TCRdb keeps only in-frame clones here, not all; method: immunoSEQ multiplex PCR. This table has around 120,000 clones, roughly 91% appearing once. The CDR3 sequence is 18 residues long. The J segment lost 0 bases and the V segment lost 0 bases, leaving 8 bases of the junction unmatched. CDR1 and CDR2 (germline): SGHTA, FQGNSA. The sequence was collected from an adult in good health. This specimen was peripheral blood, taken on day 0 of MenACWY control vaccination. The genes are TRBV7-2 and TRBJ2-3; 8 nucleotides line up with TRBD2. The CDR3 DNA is TGTGCCAGCAGCTTAGCCCTGACTAGCGCCACTAGCACAGATACGCAGTATTTT. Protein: CASSLALTSATSTDTQYF. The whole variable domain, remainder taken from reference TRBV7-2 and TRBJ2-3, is GAGVSQSPSNKVTEKGKDVELRCDPISGHTALYWYRQSLGQGLEFLIYFQGNSAPDKSGLPSDRFSAERTGGSVSTLTIQRTQQEDSAVYLCASSLALTSATSTDTQYFGPGTRLTVL.